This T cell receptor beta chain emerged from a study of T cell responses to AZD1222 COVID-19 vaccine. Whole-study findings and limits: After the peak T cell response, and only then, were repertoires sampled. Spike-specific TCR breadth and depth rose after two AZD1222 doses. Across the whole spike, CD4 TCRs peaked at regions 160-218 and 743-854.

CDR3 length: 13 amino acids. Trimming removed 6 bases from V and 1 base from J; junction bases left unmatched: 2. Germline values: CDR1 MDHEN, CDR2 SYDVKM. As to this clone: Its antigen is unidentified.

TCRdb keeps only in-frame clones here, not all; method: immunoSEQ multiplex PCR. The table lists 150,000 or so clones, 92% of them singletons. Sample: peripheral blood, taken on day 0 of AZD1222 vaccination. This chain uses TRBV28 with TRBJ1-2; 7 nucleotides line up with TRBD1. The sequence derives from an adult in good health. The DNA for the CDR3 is TGTGCCAGCAGAAGACAGGGTAACTATGGCTACACCTTC. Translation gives CASRRQGNYGYTF.